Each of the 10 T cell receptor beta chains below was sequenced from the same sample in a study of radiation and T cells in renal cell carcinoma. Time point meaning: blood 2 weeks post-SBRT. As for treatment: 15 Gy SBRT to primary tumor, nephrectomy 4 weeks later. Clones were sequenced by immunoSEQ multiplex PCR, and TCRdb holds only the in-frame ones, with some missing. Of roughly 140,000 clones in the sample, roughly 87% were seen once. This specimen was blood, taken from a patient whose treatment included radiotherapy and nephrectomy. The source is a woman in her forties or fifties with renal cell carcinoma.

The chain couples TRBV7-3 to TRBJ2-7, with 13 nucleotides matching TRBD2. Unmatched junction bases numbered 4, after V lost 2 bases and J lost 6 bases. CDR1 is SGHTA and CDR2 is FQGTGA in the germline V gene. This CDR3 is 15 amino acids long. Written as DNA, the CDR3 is TGTGCCAGCAGCTTACAGGGGACTAGCGGGGTCGAGCAGTACTTC. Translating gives CASSLQGTSGVEQYF.

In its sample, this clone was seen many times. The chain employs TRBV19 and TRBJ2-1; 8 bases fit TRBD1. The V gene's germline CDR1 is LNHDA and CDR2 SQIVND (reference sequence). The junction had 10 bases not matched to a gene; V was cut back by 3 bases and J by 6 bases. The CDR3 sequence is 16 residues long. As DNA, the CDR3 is TGTGCCAGTAGTATTAGCTGGCAGGGGGCTCGCAATGAGCAGTTCTTC. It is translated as CASSISWQGARNEQFF.

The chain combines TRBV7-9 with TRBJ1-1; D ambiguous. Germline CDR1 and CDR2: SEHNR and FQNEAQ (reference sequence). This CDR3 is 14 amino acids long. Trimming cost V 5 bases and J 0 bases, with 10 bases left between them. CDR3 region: CASSKTNLNTEAFF. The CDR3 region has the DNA TGTGCCAGCAGCAAGACTAACCTGAACACTGAAGCTTTCTTT.

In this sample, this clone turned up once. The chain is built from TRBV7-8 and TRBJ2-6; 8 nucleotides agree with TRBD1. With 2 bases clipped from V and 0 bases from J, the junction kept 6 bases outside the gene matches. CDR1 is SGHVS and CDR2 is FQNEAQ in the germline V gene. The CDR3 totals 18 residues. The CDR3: CASSLSGQGLSGANVLTF. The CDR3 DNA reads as TGTGCCAGCAGCTTAAGCGGACAGGGTCTCTCTGGGGCCAACGTCCTGACTTTC.

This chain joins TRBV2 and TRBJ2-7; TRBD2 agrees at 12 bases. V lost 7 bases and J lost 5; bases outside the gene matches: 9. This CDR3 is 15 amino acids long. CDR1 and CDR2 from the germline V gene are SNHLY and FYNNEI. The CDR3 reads CASNLLAGGSHEQYF. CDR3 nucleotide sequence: TGTGCCAGCAACCTACTAGCGGGGGGTTCCCACGAGCAGTACTTC.

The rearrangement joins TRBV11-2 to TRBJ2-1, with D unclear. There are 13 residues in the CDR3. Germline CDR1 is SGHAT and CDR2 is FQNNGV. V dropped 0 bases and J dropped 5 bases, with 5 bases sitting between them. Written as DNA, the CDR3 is TGTGCCAGCAGCTTAGATCGGGACAATGAGCAGTTCTTC. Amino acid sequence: CASSLDRDNEQFF.

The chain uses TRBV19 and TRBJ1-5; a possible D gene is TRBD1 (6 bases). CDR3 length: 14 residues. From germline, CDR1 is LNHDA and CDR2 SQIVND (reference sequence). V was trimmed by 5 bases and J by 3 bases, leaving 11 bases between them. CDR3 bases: TGTGCCAGTAGTTTACGGGACACCAATCAGCCCCAGCATTTT. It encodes CASSLRDTNQPQHF.

The CDR3 DNA reads as TGTGCCAGCGCGCAAAATGGGGGGAACACCGGGGAGCTGTTTTTT. Its translation: CASAQNGGNTGELFF. V usage is TRBV2 and J usage is TRBJ2-2; D tentatively fits TRBD1 or TRBD2 (5 bases each). Trimming shortened V by 8 bases and J by 1 base, and 14 bases separated the two germline ends. The germline CDR1 and CDR2 sequences are SNHLY and FYNNEI. The CDR3 extends over 15 amino acids.

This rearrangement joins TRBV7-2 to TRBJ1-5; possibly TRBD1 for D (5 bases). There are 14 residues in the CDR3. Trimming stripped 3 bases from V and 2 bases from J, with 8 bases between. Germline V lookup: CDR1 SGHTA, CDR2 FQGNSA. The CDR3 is CASSFPGRNQPQHF. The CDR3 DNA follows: TGTGCCAGCAGCTTCCCAGGGCGCAATCAGCCCCAGCATTTT. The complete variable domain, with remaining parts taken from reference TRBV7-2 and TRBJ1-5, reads GAGVSQSPSNKVTEKGKDVELRCDPISGHTALYWYRQSLGQGLEFLIYFQGNSAPDKSGLPSDRFSAERTGGSVSTLTIQRTQQEDSAVYLCASSFPGRNQPQHFGDGTRLSIL.

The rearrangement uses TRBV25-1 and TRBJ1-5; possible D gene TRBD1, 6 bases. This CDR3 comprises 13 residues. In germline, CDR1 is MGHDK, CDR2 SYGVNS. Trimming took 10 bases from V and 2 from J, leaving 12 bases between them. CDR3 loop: CATRGGGNQPQHF. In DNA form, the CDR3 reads TGTGCCACCAGGGGAGGAGGCAATCAGCCCCAGCATTTT.